This T cell receptor beta chain was captured by sequencing in a study of shared clonotypes between healthy human individuals. Findings and limits, study-wide: As a rule, naive subsets had a larger estimated richness than memory subsets.

The split of CD4+ cells yielded CD45RA+ naive and CD45RA-negative memory subsets. Points on this clone: Its antigen is not known.

Deep-level settings were used for running the assay. In the original workflow: ImmunoSEQ only sent back junction sequences with no quality scores, so filtering was done differently. Data came from immunoSEQ multiplex PCR; TCRdb stores just in-frame clones and leaves some out. From that table come the V and J calls and clone size; the DNA was used to work out D and trimming. The sample holds about 2.4 million clones; approximately 93% are singletons and the top ten take around 0.37%. V gave up 2 bases and J gave up 1 base; unmatched junction bases: 3. Germline V gives CDR1 SGHRS, CDR2 YFSETQ. The CDR3 runs 15 residues.

The clonotype originates from a man aged 18 to 30 in good health. Some clones in this sample may be carry-over from other donors' samples. The chain links TRBV5-1 to TRBJ2-1, with 7 positions matching TRBD1. Sequenced input: naive CD4+ T cells from PBMCs. Subset here: CD45RA+ positively selected. Written as DNA, the CDR3 is TGCGCCAGCAGCTTCAGCAGGGGGTCCTACAATGAGCAGTTCTTC. Residues: CASSFSRGSYNEQFF.